The rows below give T cell receptor beta chains drawn from one sample of a study of blood T cell repertoires in COVID-19. Data came from immunoSEQ multiplex PCR; TCRdb stores just in-frame clones and leaves some out. The profile shows 140,000 to 150,000 clones, approximately 88% of them singletons. The sequenced material came from peripheral blood. The source of these receptors is a man between 60 and 75 years old with active or convalescent COVID-19. Both conserved end residues are part of each CDR3. D genes are given only for firm matches. Size is stated for part of the rows, as once, few or many counts, or as a class when the clone is expanded.

>.|TRBV29-1|.|TRBJ2-7
CSVGGTSNEQYF
TGCAGCGTTGGGGGGACATCTAACGAGCAGTACTTC
>.|TRBV6-5|.|TRBJ1-2
CASSYSNQGNGYTF
TGTGCCAGCAGTTACTCGAACCAGGGTAATGGCTACACCTTC
>TRBD1|TRBV5-3|few|TRBJ2-3
CARSLRDRDTDTQYF
TGTGCCAGAAGCTTGAGGGACAGGGACACAGATACGCAGTATTTT
>TRBD2|TRBV15|.|TRBJ2-5
CATSRDSGSGETQYF
TGTGCCACCAGCAGAGATAGCGGGAGCGGCGAGACCCAGTACTTC
>.|TRBV19|once|TRBJ2-5
CASTRASGPQETQYF
TGTGCCAGTACGAGGGCAAGCGGGCCACAAGAGACCCAGTACTTC
>.|TRBV5-5|.|TRBJ2-2
CASSWGVANTGELFF
TGTGCCAGCAGCTGGGGGGTCGCGAACACCGGGGAGCTGTTTTTT
>.|TRBV2|.|TRBJ1-6
CASSDRGGSYNSPLHF
TGTGCCAGCAGTGACAGGGGAGGGTCCTATAATTCACCCCTCCACTTT
>TRBD1|TRBV5-1|.|TRBJ1-1
CASSPTQGSEAFF
TGCGCCAGCAGCCCCACACAGGGGAGTGAAGCTTTCTTT
>TRBD1|TRBV7-8|once|TRBJ2-2
CASSPPTGMNTGELFF
TGTGCCAGCAGCCCCCCGACAGGGATGAACACCGGGGAGCTGTTTTTT
>.|TRBV5-6|.|TRBJ1-5
CASSLAGATNQPQHF
TGTGCCAGCAGCTTGGCAGGGGCCACTAATCAGCCCCAGCATTTT
>.|TRBV24-1|.|TRBJ2-2
CATSDFRNSGELFF
TGTGCCACCAGTGATTTCAGGAACTCCGGGGAGCTGTTTTTT
>TRBD2|TRBV9|.|TRBJ2-7
CASSENSAGNKNEQYF
TGTGCCAGCAGCGAGAATTCAGCGGGGAATAAGAACGAGCAGTACTTC
>TRBD2|TRBV13|.|TRBJ2-3
CASSISGLASTDTQYF
TGTGCCAGCAGCATCTCGGGACTAGCGAGCACAGATACGCAGTATTTT
>TRBD1|TRBV6-5|.|TRBJ1-3
CASSYGQASGNTIYF
TGTGCCAGCAGTTACGGACAGGCCTCTGGAAACACCATATATTTT
>TRBD2|TRBV7-9|.|TRBJ2-3
CASSGLAGPTDTQYF
TGTGCCAGCAGCGGACTAGCGGGTCCCACAGATACGCAGTATTTT
>TRBD1|TRBV11-2|.|TRBJ2-7
CASSLRQGWTGYEQYF
TGTGCCAGCAGCCTACGACAGGGCTGGACGGGCTACGAGCAGTACTTC
>.|TRBV5-8|.|TRBJ2-3
CASSKFSDTQYF
TGTGCCAGCAGCAAATTCTCGGATACGCAGTATTTT
>TRBD2|TRBV6-2/TRBV6-3|once|TRBJ2-1
CASSRAGGPPYNEQFF
TGTGCCAGCAGTCGGGCGGGAGGGCCACCCTACAATGAGCAGTTCTTC